This record concerns one T cell receptor (beta chain) sequence. Its antigen is unidentified. The sample comes from a study of cytomegalovirus exposure and HLA in healthy donors. Findings of the study overall: A list of 150 to 200 TCR beta chains associated with cytomegalovirus was given. Specific recognition of CMV antigens was confirmed in vitro for a few chains (all CMV-associated). TCR beta sequences numbering roughly 16,000 were associated with HLA alleles at 0.05 false discovery rate in a later analysis.

Primers for the PCR totalled 60 Vbeta and 13 Jbeta. The data were produced by immunoSEQ multiplex PCR, yet TCRdb's version contains in-frame clones alone and is incomplete. This table holds roughly 150,000 clones, approximately 80% found once. The germline V gene has CDR1 SQVTM and CDR2 ANQGSEA. V lost 4 bases and J lost 0, with 12 bases in between. CDR3 length equals 14 residues. The source is a boy aged 2 to 9 in good health and CMV-seronegative. The V and J genes are TRBV29-1 and TRBJ1-1; possibly TRBD1 for D (5 bases). Sequencing used PBMCs. Written as DNA, the CDR3 is TGCAGCGTTGGGGGGGACGTTCTGAACACTGAAGCTTTCTTT. Protein product: CSVGGDVLNTEAFF.